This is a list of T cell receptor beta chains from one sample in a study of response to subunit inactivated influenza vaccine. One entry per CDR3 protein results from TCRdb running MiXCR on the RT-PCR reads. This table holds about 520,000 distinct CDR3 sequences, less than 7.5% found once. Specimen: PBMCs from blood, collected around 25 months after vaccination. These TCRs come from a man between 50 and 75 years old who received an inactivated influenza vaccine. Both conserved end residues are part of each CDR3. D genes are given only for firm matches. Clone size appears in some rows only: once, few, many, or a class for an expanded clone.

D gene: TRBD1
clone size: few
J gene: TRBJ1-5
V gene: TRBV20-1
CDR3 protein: CSAIRGDQPQHF
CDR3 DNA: TGCAGTGCTATCAGGGGGGATCAGCCCCAGCATTTT

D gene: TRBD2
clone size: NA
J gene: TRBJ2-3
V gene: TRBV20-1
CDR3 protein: CSAEPPGLAGGFTDTQYF
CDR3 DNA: TGCAGTGCGGAACCTCCGGGACTAGCGGGAGGTTTCACAGATACGCAGTATTTT

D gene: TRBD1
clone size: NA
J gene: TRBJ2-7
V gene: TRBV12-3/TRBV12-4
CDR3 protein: CASSDRGPSEQYF
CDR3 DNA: TGTGCCAGCAGCGACAGGGGACCCTCCGAGCAGTACTTC

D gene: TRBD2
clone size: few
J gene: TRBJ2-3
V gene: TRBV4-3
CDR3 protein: CASSQEIAGASTDTQYF
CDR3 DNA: TGCGCCAGCAGCCAAGAAATAGCGGGAGCTAGCACAGATACGCAGTATTTT

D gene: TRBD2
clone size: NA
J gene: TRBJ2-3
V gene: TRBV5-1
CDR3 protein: CASSSQTSGVTDTQYF
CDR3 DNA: TGCGCCAGCAGCTCCCAAACTAGCGGGGTCACAGATACGCAGTATTTT

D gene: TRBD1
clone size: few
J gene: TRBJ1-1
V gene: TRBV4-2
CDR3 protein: CASSQPVGQGMNTEAFF
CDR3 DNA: TGTGCCAGCAGCCAACCGGTGGGACAGGGAATGAACACTGAAGCTTTCTTT

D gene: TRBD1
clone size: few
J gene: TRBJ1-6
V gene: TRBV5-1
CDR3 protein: CASSLLSGGSPLHF
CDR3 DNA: TGCGCCAGCAGCCTCCTATCAGGGGGTTCACCCCTCCACTTT

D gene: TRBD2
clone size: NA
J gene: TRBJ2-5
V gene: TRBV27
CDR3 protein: CASSFVRAGGTYQETQYF
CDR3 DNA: TGTGCCAGCAGTTTCGTAAGAGCGGGGGGCACGTACCAAGAGACCCAGTACTTC

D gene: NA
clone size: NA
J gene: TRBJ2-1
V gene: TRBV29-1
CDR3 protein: CSVEGSDFSYNEQFF
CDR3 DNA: TGCAGCGTTGAGGGGAGCGACTTCTCCTACAATGAGCAGTTCTTC

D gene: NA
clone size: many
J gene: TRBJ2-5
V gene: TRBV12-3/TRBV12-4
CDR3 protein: CASSFVPVETQYF
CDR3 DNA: TGTGCCAGCAGTTTCGTCCCGGTCGAGACCCAGTACTTC

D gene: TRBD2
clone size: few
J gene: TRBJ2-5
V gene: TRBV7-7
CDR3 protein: CASSLMAGVQETQYF
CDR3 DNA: TGTGCTAGCAGCTTAATGGCGGGGGTACAAGAGACCCAGTACTTC

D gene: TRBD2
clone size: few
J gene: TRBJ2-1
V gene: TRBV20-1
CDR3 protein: CSASGRFGNEQFF
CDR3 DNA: TGCAGTGCTAGCGGGAGGTTCGGGAATGAGCAGTTCTTC

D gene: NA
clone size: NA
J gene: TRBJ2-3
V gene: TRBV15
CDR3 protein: CATSRATGAPTDTQYF
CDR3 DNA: TGTGCCACCAGCAGAGCGACCGGGGCCCCCACAGATACGCAGTATTTT

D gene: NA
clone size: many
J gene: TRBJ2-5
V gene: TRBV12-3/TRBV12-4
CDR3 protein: CASSLGRQAGKETQYF
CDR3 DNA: TGTGCCAGCAGTTTAGGTCGGCAGGCCGGAAAAGAGACCCAGTACTTC

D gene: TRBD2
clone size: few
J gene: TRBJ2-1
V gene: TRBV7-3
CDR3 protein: CASSWTSGLSYNEQFF
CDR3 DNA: TGTGCCAGCAGCTGGACTAGCGGGCTTTCTTACAATGAGCAGTTCTTC

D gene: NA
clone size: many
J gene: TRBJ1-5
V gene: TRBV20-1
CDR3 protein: CSARDWSAGNQPQHF
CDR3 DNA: TGCAGTGCTAGAGATTGGAGCGCAGGCAATCAGCCCCAGCATTTT